The 22 T cell receptor beta chains below come from one sample, sequenced in a study of shared clonotypes between healthy human individuals. Repertoires were generated with immunoSEQ multiplex PCR, while TCRdb's copy carries only in-frame clones and drops some. The sample contains hundreds of thousands of clones, roughly 83% of which appear only once. Material for sequencing was PBMCs. All receptors come from a woman in her 40s in good health. Some clones in this sample may be carry-over from other donors' samples.

V is TRBV11-3 and J is TRBJ2-2; 12 bases fit TRBD2. The germline CDR1 and CDR2 sequences are SGHNT and YENEEA. This CDR3 spans 18 amino acids. With 5 bases clipped from V and 8 bases from J, the junction kept 15 bases outside the gene matches. CDR3 sequence: CASSPSVLAGGPGGELFF. CDR3 in DNA: TGTGCCAGCAGCCCGTCGGTCCTAGCGGGAGGGCCGGGGGGGGAGCTGTTTTTT.

The chain employs TRBV7-8 and TRBJ2-7; 9 bases align to TRBD1. The CDR3 consists of 16 residues. Germline-derived CDR1 and CDR2 are SGHVS and FQNEAQ. With V trimmed by 4 bases and J by 3 bases, 10 bases remained unmatched. The CDR3 region is CASSSQGTGRGYEQYF. The DNA for the CDR3 is TGTGCCAGCAGCTCCCAAGGGACAGGGAGGGGCTACGAGCAGTACTTC.

The V call is TRBV30, the J call TRBJ1-2; 9 positions match TRBD1. CDR3 length equals 13 residues. J was trimmed by 5 bases and V by 2 bases; bases with no gene match: 3. Per the germline V gene, CDR1 is GTSNPN and CDR2 is SVGIG (reference sequence). The CDR3 is CAWSLDRGYGYTF. The CDR3 DNA sequence: TGTGCCTGGAGTTTGGACAGGGGTTATGGCTACACCTTC. The full variable domain, rest sourced from reference TRBV30 and TRBJ1-2, is SQTIHQWPATLVQPVGSPLSLECTVEGTSNPNLYWYRQAAGRGLQLLFYSVGIGQISSEVPQNLSASRPQDRQFILSSKKLLLSDSGFYLCAWSLDRGYGYTFGSGTRLTVV.

The chain employs TRBV4-2 and TRBJ1-5, with D perhaps matching TRBD1 (5 bases). The CDR3 is 15 amino acids. Looked up from germline, CDR1 is LGHNA and CDR2 is YNFKEQ. The V and J ends lost 4 bases and 1 base respectively, with 11 bases between them. This CDR3 is CASSPWGESNQPQHF. DNA for the CDR3: TGTGCCAGCAGCCCCTGGGGGGAGAGCAATCAGCCCCAGCATTTT.

V gene TRBV5-4 combines with J gene TRBJ1-1; D is perhaps TRBD1 (6 bases). The germline V gene has CDR1 SGHNT and CDR2 YYREEE (reference sequence). This CDR3 spans 13 amino acids. Trimming removed 3 bases at V and 1 base at J, with 7 bases between. CDR3 amino acids: CASSWTANTEAFF. CDR3 coding DNA: TGTGCCAGCAGCTGGACAGCGAACACTGAAGCTTTCTTT.

The V call is TRBV7-2, the J call TRBJ1-5, with D possibly matching TRBD1 (5 bases). V was cut by 5 bases and J by 6 bases, with 11 bases left in between. Germline CDR1 and CDR2: SGHTA and FQGNSA. The CDR3 sequence is 13 residues long. CDR3: CASSLYGGQPQHF. The CDR3 nucleotides read TGTGCCAGCAGCCTCTACGGGGGTCAGCCCCAGCATTTT.

The gene calls are TRBV5-4 and TRBJ1-1, with D possibly matching TRBD1 (5 bases). V was cut by 4 bases and J by 3 bases, with 19 bases left in between. This CDR3 spans 16 amino acids. CDR1 is SGHNT, CDR2 YYREEE, per germline (reference sequence). This CDR3 is CASSSPVSGWDTEAFF. Written as DNA, the CDR3 is TGTGCCAGCAGCAGTCCCGTTTCAGGGTGGGACACTGAAGCTTTCTTT.

V is TRBV30 and J is TRBJ1-5, with 7 bases fitting TRBD1. With V trimmed by 0 bases and J by 2 bases, 4 bases remained unmatched. The germline gives CDR1 GTSNPN, CDR2 SVGIG (reference sequence). The CDR3 totals 15 residues. The CDR3 spells CAWSVGTGGNQPQHF. The CDR3 DNA reads as TGTGCCTGGAGTGTAGGCACAGGGGGCAATCAGCCCCAGCATTTT.

The chain combines TRBV4-1 with TRBJ1-5; 10 bases map to TRBD1. CDR1 and CDR2 from the germline V gene are MGHRA and YSYEKL. Germline trimming cut 0 bases from V and 4 bases from J; bases unmatched to any gene: 12. CDR3 size: 19 residues. CDR3 region: CASSQDWDRGSPGNQPQHF. The CDR3, as DNA: TGCGCCAGCAGCCAAGATTGGGACAGGGGCTCTCCGGGGAATCAGCCCCAGCATTTT.

This clone was counted at least ten times. V gene TRBV6-4 combines with J gene TRBJ2-2; 7 positions match TRBD2. Germline V gives CDR1 MRHNA, CDR2 SNTAGT. V was clipped by 7 bases and J by 0 bases; unmatched bases: 5. The CDR3 has 15 amino acids. CDR3 loop: CASTTSASNTGELFF. Here the CDR3 DNA reads TGTGCCAGCACTACTAGCGCGTCGAACACCGGGGAGCTGTTTTTT.

A note on this clone: A read error likely explains this, since a far larger clone differs by one base. V is TRBV2 and J is TRBJ1-2; 7 bases match TRBD1. After removal of 1 base from V and 5 bases from J, the junction contained 4 bases not matched to a gene. The CDR3 covers 14 residues. Per the germline V gene, CDR1 is SNHLY and CDR2 is FYNNEI. The CDR3 loop reads CASSEGGTAYGYTF. The DNA for the CDR3 is TGTGCCAGCAGTGAAGGGGGGACAGCGTATGGCTACACCTTC.

This clone was observed many times. The rearrangement links TRBV10-2 to TRBJ1-1; unclear D gene. V gave up 6 bases and J gave up 11 bases, with 16 bases separating them. The CDR3 has 12 residues. Germline V gene lookup returns CDR1 WSHSY and CDR2 SAAADI. CDR3 sequence reads: CASRAMDQRAFF. The CDR3 DNA sequence: TGCGCCAGCAGAGCTATGGACCAGCGGGCTTTCTTT.

The chain links TRBV7-2 to TRBJ1-5; no firm D call. Per the germline V gene, CDR1 is SGHTA and CDR2 is FQGNSA. V was shortened by 1 base and J by 6 bases, with 13 bases between the two germline ends. This CDR3 has 15 residues. As DNA, the CDR3 is TGTGCCAGCAGCTTAGGTTTGTCCGGCAGTCAGCCCCAGCATTTT. Its protein product is CASSLGLSGSQPQHF.

In nucleotides, the CDR3 is TGCGCCAGCAGCTTGGGTCGGGACCCCTTGGTCCGATACGAGCAGTACTTC. Translated, it gives CASSLGRDPLVRYEQYF. The chain recombines TRBV5-1 with TRBJ2-7; D is perhaps TRBD1 or TRBD2 (5 bases each). Trimming removed 0 bases at V and 4 bases at J, with 20 bases between. CDR3 length: 17 residues. Germline-derived CDR1 and CDR2 are SGHRS and YFSETQ.

V usage is TRBV5-1 and J usage is TRBJ1-1, with 8 bases that match TRBD1. The CDR3 runs to 15 residues. The germline V gene has CDR1 SGHRS and CDR2 YFSETQ. V trimming: 3 bases; J trimming: 1 base; junction bases outside the gene matches: 5. CDR3 DNA sequence: TGCGCCAGCAGCTACGGGACAGGAGGGAACACTGAAGCTTTCTTT. Encoded protein: CASSYGTGGNTEAFF.

The chain employs TRBV11-2 and TRBJ2-5; 8 bases line up with TRBD1. The J segment lost 3 bases and the V segment lost 2 bases, leaving 11 bases of the junction unmatched. The CDR3 extends over 17 amino acids. Germline CDR1 and CDR2: SGHAT and FQNNGV. CDR3 coding DNA: TGTGCCAGCAGCTTAATCGGGACAGGCCACGGAAAAGAGACCCAGTACTTC. It encodes CASSLIGTGHGKETQYF.

This chain uses TRBV27 with TRBJ1-1; D not resolved. Germline values: CDR1 MNHEY, CDR2 SMNVEV (reference sequence). This CDR3 is 11 amino acids long. Trimming took 7 bases from V and 6 from J, leaving 9 bases between them. CDR3: CASTRGSEAFF. The CDR3 DNA follows: TGTGCCAGCACGCGGGGATCTGAAGCTTTCTTT.

The chain couples TRBV29-1 to TRBJ2-5, with D perhaps TRBD1 (6 bases). The CDR3 extends over 14 amino acids. The germline CDR1 and CDR2 sequences are SQVTM and ANQGSEA. Trimming pared 4 bases from V and 1 base from J, leaving 13 bases between. Written as DNA, the CDR3 is TGCAGCGTTGTGGCAGGGGCGAGCCAAGAGACCCAGTACTTC. It translates to CSVVAGASQETQYF. Filled out from reference TRBV29-1 and TRBJ2-5, the complete variable domain reads SAVISQKPSRDICQRGTSLTIQCQVDSQVTMMFWYRQQPGQSLTLIATANQGSEATYESGFVIDKFPISRPNLTFSTLTVSNMSPEDSSIYLCSVVAGASQETQYFGPGTRLLVL.

V is TRBV5-1 and J is TRBJ2-5; 8 bases are a match to TRBD1. This CDR3 region has 14 residues. The ends lost 6 bases at V and 2 bases at J; junction bases unmatched: 6. Germline V gene sequence: CDR1 SGHRS, CDR2 YFSETQ. CDR3 region: CASTNTGGQETQYF. CDR3 coding DNA: TGCGCCAGCACCAATACAGGGGGACAAGAGACCCAGTACTTC.

This clone was observed a few times. The rearrangement uses TRBV6-1 and TRBJ1-1; TRBD1 matches 8 bases. This CDR3 spans 15 amino acids. From germline, CDR1 is MNHNS and CDR2 SASEGT. Trimming at V came to 7 bases and at J to 7 bases, leaving 14 bases not matched to a gene. The CDR3 sequence: CASTLPGQVKDEAFF. DNA for the CDR3: TGTGCCAGCACCCTACCGGGACAGGTGAAGGATGAAGCTTTCTTT.

The chain is built from TRBV4-2 and TRBJ1-1; no definite D call. Germline assignment: CDR1 LGHNA and CDR2 YNFKEQ. Trimming cost V 0 bases and J 11 bases, with 10 bases left between them. The CDR3 contains 12 residues. The chain's CDR3 is CASSQDGRLAFF. The DNA of the CDR3 is TGTGCCAGCAGCCAAGATGGACGCCTGGCTTTCTTT.

CDR3 residues: CASSLPGLAGANVLTF. The CDR3 nucleotides are TGTGCCAGCAGTTTACCGGGGTTGGCTGGGGCCAACGTCCTGACTTTC. The chain uses TRBV28 and TRBJ2-6; a weak D match, TRBD2 (5 bases). The ends were cut back, 2 bases at V and 2 bases at J, with 10 bases in the middle. Germline V gene lookup returns CDR1 MDHEN and CDR2 SYDVKM. The CDR3 runs 16 residues.